These T cell receptor beta chains were read from a single sample in a study of blood T cell repertoires in COVID-19. The repertoire was sequenced with immunoSEQ multiplex PCR; TCRdb's copy has only in-frame clones and lacks some. Of about 170,000 clones listed, around four fifths are singletons. The specimen sequenced was peripheral blood. Every receptor here comes from a woman of 80 years or more with COVID-19, enrolled during active disease. The conserved cysteine and the conserved F or W are not part of the CDR3 here. Each record gives: J gene, V gene, CDR3 protein.

TRBJ1-2,TRBV7-9,ASSLLWEARVKDNYGYT
TRBJ1-1,TRBV4-1,ASSKGQGALNTEAF
TRBJ1-6,TRBV6-5,ASGRGGAPLH
TRBJ2-1,TRBV10-3,AISESSGWGNEQF
TRBJ1-4,TRBV3-1/TRBV3-2,ASSHDGQLKKLF
TRBJ1-2,TRBV5-5,ASSLEGEEGYT
TRBJ2-7,TRBV28,ASSGGGAGEQY
TRBJ2-1,TRBV2,ASSATSGRSSYNEQF
TRBJ1-5,TRBV6-5,ASSTAVGQPQH
TRBJ2-2,TRBV6-6,ASSLGQGNTGELF
TRBJ2-7,TRBV27,ASSWVGSSYEQY
TRBJ2-5,TRBV3-1/TRBV3-2,ASSHSSGTHPQETQY
TRBJ1-6,TRBV19,ASRESSYNSPLH
TRBJ2-7,TRBV18,ASSQRREQY
TRBJ2-3,TRBV4-2,ASSAFGGLTSTDTQY
TRBJ2-7,TRBV11-2,ASSLIGREGFEQY
TRBJ2-1,TRBV15,ATSSFSGRRVNEQF
TRBJ2-1,TRBV3-1/TRBV3-2,ASSQDSGWQPNEQF
TRBJ1-2,TRBV7-9,ASSLATGRYGYT
TRBJ1-6,TRBV11-2,ASSLDRTISPLH
TRBJ1-2,TRBV3-1/TRBV3-2,ASSPYSPGDGYT
TRBJ2-7,TRBV5-4,ASSLDNYEQY
TRBJ2-2,TRBV5-1,ASRLNGELF
TRBJ1-4,TRBV6-6,ASSRTQGGGGEKLF